This T cell receptor (beta chain) originates from a study of T cell responses to AZD1222 COVID-19 vaccine. Comment on this clone: The antigen is unknown.

This CDR3 has 11 amino acids. From germline, CDR1 is MNHEY and CDR2 SVGAGI. V was shortened by 6 bases and J by 8 bases, with 10 bases between the two germline ends. Study-wide findings and caveats: Spike-specific TCR breadth and depth grew following two AZD1222 doses. Repertoires were obtained solely post-peak T cell response.

Some second doses came at about 4 weeks and others at about 12 weeks; these were pooled. Clones were read by immunoSEQ multiplex PCR, and TCRdb kept only the in-frame ones, dropping some. The sample shows some 73,000 clones, 75% to 90% of them seen only once. The V and J genes are TRBV6-5 and TRBJ1-1, with D unclear. Here the sequenced sample was peripheral blood, taken 28 days after the second AZD1222 dose. This TCR derives from an adult who received the AZD1222 COVID-19 vaccine. Here the CDR3 DNA reads TGTGCCAGCAGGGCCGGACGGGAAGCTTTCTTT. This translates into CASRAGREAFF.